This T cell receptor (beta chain) was recorded in a study of brain T cells in children with intractable seizures. Only in-frame clones appear in the TCRdb table, and some are missing; sequencing was by immunoSEQ multiplex PCR. The sample has over 95,000 clones, 94% seen once; the top ten hold roughly 4%. The V gene's germline CDR1 is SGHTA and CDR2 FQGTGA. CDR3 length: 14 amino acids. V was trimmed by 6 bases and J by 8 bases, leaving 17 bases between them. The V gene is TRBV7-3, the J gene TRBJ2-1; tentative D call: TRBD2 (6 bases). The sample consisted of peripheral blood, taken at surgery. The sequence was obtained from a boy younger than two with hemimegalencephaly and intractable seizures. CDR3 protein: CASSLGGAIDEQFF. The CDR3 region has the DNA TGTGCCAGCAGTTTAGGCGGGGCGATCGATGAGCAGTTCTTC.